This T cell receptor beta chain was observed in a study of cytomegalovirus exposure and HLA in healthy donors. Notes on this clone: Antigen unknown.

Broader study findings: There were around 160 TCR beta chains listed as cytomegalovirus-associated.

Vbeta (60) and Jbeta (13) primers were used in the PCR. The table came from immunoSEQ multiplex PCR; TCRdb's copy has only in-frame clones and leaves some out. The sample has more than 95,000 clones, 10% seen once. Trimming at V came to 5 bases and at J to 10 bases, leaving 15 bases not matched to a gene. This CDR3 region has 16 residues. Per the germline V gene, CDR1 is MRHNA and CDR2 is SNTAGT. Source material: PBMCs. The chain carries TRBV6-4 and TRBJ2-1, with 9 bases lining up with TRBD1. This TCR was recovered from a man aged 35-49 years in good health and CMV-seropositive. The CDR3 DNA is TGTGCCAGCAGTCTTACAGCCGGGACAGGGAAGACAGAGCAGTTCTTC. This encodes CASSLTAGTGKTEQFF.